Below are 17 T cell receptor beta chains sequenced from a single sample in a study of blood T cell repertoires in COVID-19. Measured with immunoSEQ multiplex PCR; TCRdb has only the in-frame clones, and not every one. The sample comprises 450,000 to 500,000 clones, 88% of which are singletons, and 6.5% to 8.5% rests with the top ten. Sequenced material: PBMCs or T cells enriched from blood (not recorded which). These receptors were collected from a woman in her sixties who had recovered from COVID-19.

Written as DNA, the CDR3 is TGTGCCAGCAGTGAAACGGACAGGGAGAATTCACCCCTCCACTTT. Amino acids: CASSETDRENSPLHF. The chain recombines TRBV2 with TRBJ1-6, with TRBD1 matching 8 bases. V shed 2 bases and J 7 bases; nucleotides not matched to a gene: 4. CDR1 and CDR2 from the germline V gene are SNHLY and FYNNEI. The CDR3 totals 15 residues.

The rearrangement links TRBV2 to TRBJ1-4; weak D call: TRBD1 (5 bases). The CDR3 spans 12 residues. From germline, CDR1 is SNHLY and CDR2 FYNNEI. Trimming left V 4 bases short and J 8 bases short, with 8 bases between. This chain's CDR3 is CASSAQGEKLFF. CDR3 in DNA: TGTGCCAGCAGTGCGCAGGGAGAAAAACTGTTTTTT.

This chain joins TRBV6-5 and TRBJ2-1; perhaps TRBD2 as D (5 bases). The CDR3 runs to 11 residues. The V end lost 7 bases, the J end lost 12 bases, and 13 bases lay between the germline ends. Germline CDR1 and CDR2: MNHEY and SVGAGI. The CDR3 region has the DNA TGTGCCAGCACGGACGGGGTGGGGCAGTTCTTC. Translating it yields CASTDGVGQFF.

The rearrangement joins TRBV4-1 to TRBJ2-3, with 13 positions matching TRBD2. This CDR3 has 16 amino acids. Germline V gene data show CDR1 as MGHRA and CDR2 as YSYEKL. V dropped 5 bases and J dropped 4; count of bases not matched to a gene: 6. The CDR3 reads CASSYSGTSGADTQYF. The CDR3, as DNA: TGCGCCAGCAGCTATTCCGGGACTAGCGGGGCAGATACGCAGTATTTT.

The chain links TRBV28 to TRBJ1-5, with TRBD1 identical over 7 bases. The ends lost 6 bases at V and 7 bases at J; junction bases unmatched: 3. CDR1 MDHEN and CDR2 SYDVKM come from the germline V gene. CDR3 length equals 12 residues. The chain's CDR3 is CASRTGRQPQHF. The CDR3 DNA follows: TGTGCCAGCAGGACAGGGCGCCAGCCCCAGCATTTT.

J is TRBJ1-2 and V is TRBV6-5, with 7 bases matching TRBD1. CDR1 and CDR2 (germline): MNHEY, SVGAGI. V lost 6 bases and J lost 3; bases outside the gene matches: 10. The CDR3 extends over 15 amino acids. CDR3 nucleotide sequence: TGTGCCAGCAGCTCAACAGGGGCGGGCCACTATGGCTACACCTTC. Translated, it gives CASSSTGAGHYGYTF.

The chain carries TRBV7-8 and TRBJ2-1, with D possibly matching TRBD2 (7 bases). CDR3 size: 13 residues. Germline CDR1 SGHVS, CDR2 FQNEAQ. V was clipped by 5 bases and J by 9 bases, with 14 bases between them. The CDR3 DNA sequence: TGTGCCAGCAGCCTGTTAGGGGGGGGTGAGCAGTTCTTC. Translated, it gives CASSLLGGGEQFF.

The chain recombines TRBV15 with TRBJ1-6; tentatively, D is TRBD1 (6 bases). Germline lookup yields CDR1 LNHNV and CDR2 YYDKDF (reference sequence). The germline V and J ends were trimmed by 4 bases and 3 bases, with 16 bases remaining between them. There are 17 residues in the CDR3. The CDR3 loop is CATSTTGTNLYNSPLHF. The CDR3 DNA sequence: TGTGCCACCAGCACTACCGGGACAAACCTCTATAATTCACCCCTCCACTTT.

This clone was counted only a few times. CDR3 sequence (DNA): TGTGCCAGCAGTTTATTGGGGGCGCGGGTTGGCTACACCTTC. Protein sequence: CASSLLGARVGYTF. The chain uses TRBV28 and TRBJ1-2, with D perhaps TRBD1 (6 bases). This CDR3 is 14 amino acids long. Trimming cost V 1 base and J 7 bases, with 13 bases left between them. In germline, CDR1 is MDHEN, CDR2 SYDVKM.

This sequence joins TRBV6-5 and TRBJ1-2; D possibly corresponds to TRBD1 (5 bases). The germline gives CDR1 MNHEY, CDR2 SVGAGI. The CDR3 sequence is 14 residues long. V was pared by 4 bases and J by 5 bases, with 14 bases between. The CDR3 here is CASSSSGGRYGYTF. In DNA, the CDR3 is TGTGCCAGCAGTTCCTCCGGGGGGAGATATGGCTACACCTTC.

The chain combines TRBV21-1 with TRBJ2-1; whether TRBD2, the table's D call, matches the DNA was not checked. TRBV21-1 is a pseudogene. This CDR3 has 13 amino acids. CDR3 sequence (DNA): TGTGCCAGCACCAAGGAGCTTTACAATGAGCAGTTCTTC. Its protein is CASTKELYNEQFF.

The V and J genes are TRBV19 and TRBJ1-4; 9 positions agree with TRBD1. The CDR3 contains 16 residues. Unmatched junction bases numbered 5, after V lost 5 bases and J lost 1 base. Germline V lookup: CDR1 LNHDA, CDR2 SQIVND (reference sequence). The CDR3 DNA sequence: TGTGCCAGTAGTCTCATGGACAGGGGAACTAATGAAAAACTGTTTTTT. Protein sequence: CASSLMDRGTNEKLFF.

V and J are TRBV28 and TRBJ2-7; 7 nucleotides align to TRBD1. This CDR3 has 14 amino acids. V lost 5 bases to trimming and J lost 3 bases; unmatched junction nucleotides: 7. The germline gives CDR1 MDHEN, CDR2 SYDVKM. The CDR3 bases are TGTGCCAGCAGTAGGGGGCCTTCGGTCTACGAGCAGTACGTC. The encoded protein is CASSRGPSVYEQYV.

The J gene is TRBJ2-1, the V gene TRBV2; TRBD2 matches at 9 bases. Germline trimming cut 4 bases from V and 13 bases from J; bases unmatched to any gene: 8. There are 13 residues in the CDR3. From germline, CDR1 is SNHLY and CDR2 FYNNEI. As DNA, the CDR3 is TGTGCCAGCAGTGGGCCGGCGGGGGGGTTTCAGTTCTTC. It encodes CASSGPAGGFQFF.

In its sample, this clone was seen once. This sequence joins TRBV30 and TRBJ2-1; 8 bases line up with TRBD2. Germline CDR1 and CDR2: GTSNPN and SVGIG (reference sequence). Unmatched junction bases numbered 10, after V lost 3 bases and J lost 0 bases. The CDR3 extends over 17 amino acids. CDR3 sequence: CAWRNERGRSSYNEQFF. The CDR3 DNA reads as TGTGCCTGGAGGAATGAGCGGGGGCGCAGCTCCTACAATGAGCAGTTCTTC.

This chain uses TRBV7-8 with TRBJ2-5; 14 nucleotides line up with TRBD2. J gave up 5 bases and V 2 bases, and 7 bases lay outside the gene matches. Germline CDR1 and CDR2: SGHVS and FQNEAQ. CDR3 length: 17 amino acids. The CDR3 reads CASSLIGTSGGSETQYF. CDR3 DNA sequence: TGTGCCAGCAGCTTAATCGGGACTAGCGGGGGTTCGGAGACCCAGTACTTC.

This clone appeared a few times. The rearrangement joins TRBV6-5 to TRBJ1-2; a weak D match, TRBD1 (5 bases). The CDR3 is 13 residues long. The germline V and J ends were trimmed by 6 bases and 4 bases, with 12 bases remaining between them. Germline CDR1 reads MNHEY; CDR2 reads SVGAGI. The CDR3 nucleotides are TGTGCCAGCAGCCCCTCGGGGGGCTATGGCTACACCTTC. Translation gives CASSPSGGYGYTF.